This T cell receptor (beta chain) was observed in a study of blood T cell repertoires in COVID-19. Here immunoSEQ multiplex PCR was the method, and the copy in TCRdb shows in-frame clones only, minus some. Here the sample spans 55,000 to 75,000 clones, about 81% being singletons. Trimming took 6 bases from V and 6 from J, leaving 15 bases between them. The germline V gene has CDR1 ENHRY and CDR2 SYGVKD. CDR3 length: 14 residues. The receptor was isolated from a human donor in a cohort sampled during active COVID-19. The specimen sequenced was peripheral blood. This rearrangement joins TRBV10-3 to TRBJ2-1; D is possibly TRBD1 (6 bases). CDR3 DNA sequence: TGTGCCATCAGGCCTGACAGGTCTTTCAATGAGCAGTTCTTC. Residues: CAIRPDRSFNEQFF.